This T cell receptor (beta chain) derives from a study of T-cell reconstitution after alpha-beta-depleted transplantation in children. This clonotype was observed a handful of times. After removal of 7 bases from V and 9 bases from J, the junction contained 11 bases not matched to a gene. This CDR3 is built from 14 residues. Germline V gene sequence: CDR1 MRHNA, CDR2 SNTAGT. Preparation of the TCRbeta library used unique molecular identifiers. TCRdb re-called the PCR reads through MiXCR, storing one row per CDR3 protein. This sample has over 550,000 distinct CDR3 sequences; under 12% occur once, and the top ten carry about 4.2%.

The receptor's source is a human donor who donated a stem cell graft to a child with acute myeloid leukemia. The genes are TRBV6-4 and TRBJ2-1; TRBD1 agrees at 8 bases. Sample: PBMCs from the stem cell graft donor, taken from the stem cell graft. The CDR3 spells CASKYGQGAFEQFF. CDR3 in DNA: TGTGCCAGCAAGTATGGCCAGGGGGCATTTGAGCAGTTCTTC.